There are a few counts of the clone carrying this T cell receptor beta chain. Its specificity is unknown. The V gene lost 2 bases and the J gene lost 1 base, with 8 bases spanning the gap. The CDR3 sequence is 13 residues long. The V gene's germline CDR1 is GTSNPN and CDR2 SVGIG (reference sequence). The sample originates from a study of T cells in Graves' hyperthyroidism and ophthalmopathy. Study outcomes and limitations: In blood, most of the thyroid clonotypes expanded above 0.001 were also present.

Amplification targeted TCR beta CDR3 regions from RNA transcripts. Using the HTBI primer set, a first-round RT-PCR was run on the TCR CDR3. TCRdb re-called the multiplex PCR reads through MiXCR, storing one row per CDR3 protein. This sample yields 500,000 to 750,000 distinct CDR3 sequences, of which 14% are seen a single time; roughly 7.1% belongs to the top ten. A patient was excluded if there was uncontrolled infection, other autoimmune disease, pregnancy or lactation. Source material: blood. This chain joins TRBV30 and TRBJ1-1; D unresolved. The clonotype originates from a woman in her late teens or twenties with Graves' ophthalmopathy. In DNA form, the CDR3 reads TGTGCCTGGAGTAATAGAGCGAACACTGAAGCTTTCTTT. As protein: CAWSNRANTEAFF.